This paragraph covers one T cell receptor (beta chain) sequence. Its antigen is not known. This entry is derived from a study of response to subunit inactivated influenza vaccine. Notes on the study in general: Authors suggested few new T cells are recruited by each seasonal influenza vaccination.

V was clipped by 1 base and J by 1 base, with 13 bases between them. Germline assignment: CDR1 SGHDN and CDR2 FVKESK. The CDR3 runs to 16 residues. MiXCR, applied by TCRdb to the RT-PCR reads, yields one record per CDR3 protein. Of hundreds of thousands of distinct CDR3 sequences listed, about a fifth were seen once; the top ten hold roughly 10%. This specimen consisted of PBMCs from blood, obtained 4 to 6 days after vaccination. The receptor was isolated from a man aged 50-60 years who received an inactivated influenza vaccine. This chain uses TRBV14 with TRBJ1-1; D is unclear. This CDR3 is CASSQGYEGWNTEAFF. The CDR3 DNA reads as TGTGCCAGCAGCCAAGGCTACGAGGGATGGAACACTGAAGCTTTCTTT. The full variable domain, in which reference TRBV14 and TRBJ1-1 provide the parts outside the CDR3, is EAGVTQFPSHSVIEKGQTVTLRCDPISGHDNLYWYRRVMGKEIKFLLHFVKESKQDESGMPNNRFLAERTGGTYSTLKVQPAELEDSGVYFCASSQGYEGWNTEAFFGQGTRLTVV.